This T cell receptor (beta chain) stems from a study of metastatic and nonmetastatic thyroid tumors. Thyroid surgery was preceded by no treatment in any patient. Notes on the study in general: Relative to benign nodules, malignant thyroid tumors were reportedly characterized by significantly elevated TCR beta diversity in blood and tumor.

This clone showed up many times. Its cognate antigen is unknown. MiXCR was used by TCRdb to re-call the PCR reads. The sample consists of 35,000 to 50,000 clones, 3% to 3.5% of them appearing once. This CDR3 comprises 11 residues. Germline V gives CDR1 LNHDA, CDR2 SQIVND (reference sequence). V was trimmed by 8 bases and J by 7 bases, leaving 11 bases between them. Sequencing was done on a sample of blood. The genes are TRBV19 and TRBJ1-2; no definite D call. The receptor comes from a female donor with papillary thyroid cancer or a benign thyroid nodule (not recorded which). Some clones in this sample may be carry-over from other donors' samples. CDR3 in amino acids: CASRGQGGYTF. CDR3 nucleotides: TGTGCCAGTCGAGGGCAAGGTGGCTACACCTTC.